A selection of T cell receptor beta chains follows, all from one sample in a study of blood T cell repertoires in COVID-19. The table came from immunoSEQ multiplex PCR; TCRdb's copy has only in-frame clones and leaves some out. The data contain about 200,000 clones, roughly nine tenths of them singletons. The sequencing sample was made of peripheral blood. These receptors all come from a man between 60 and 75 years old who had recovered from COVID-19. CDR3s include the opening cysteine and the closing phenylalanine or tryptophan. Each record gives: D gene, CDR3 length, V gene, J gene, clone size, CDR3 DNA, CDR3 protein. D genes are given only for firm matches. The size entry is marked missing in some rows and otherwise reads once, few, many or a size class.

>.|13|TRBV3-1/TRBV3-2|TRBJ2-5|.
TGTGCCAGCAGCCTCCTAGCTAGTTCGACCCAGTACTTC
CASSLLASSTQYF
>.|12|TRBV12-5|TRBJ1-1|.
TGTGCTAGTGGTTGGGTACAGGATAGAGCTTTCTTT
CASGWVQDRAFF
>.|14|TRBV13|TRBJ1-6|.
TGTGCCAGCAGCTTACAACAGAGCAATTCACCCCTCCACTTT
CASSLQQSNSPLHF
>.|14|TRBV9|TRBJ1-2|.
TGTGCCAGCAGCGTCTCGTCGGGAAACTATGGCTACACCTTC
CASSVSSGNYGYTF
>TRBD2|15|TRBV7-9|TRBJ2-1|once
TGTGCCAGCAGCTTAACTAGCGGTGCATACAATGAGCAGTTCTTC
CASSLTSGAYNEQFF
>.|14|TRBV6-5|TRBJ2-1|.
TGTGCCAGCAGGGTGACAGGGAGGTTTGATGAGCAGTTCTTC
CASRVTGRFDEQFF
>.|14|TRBV7-2|TRBJ2-7|.
TGTGCCAGCAGCTTAAAAGCGACCACCTACGAGCAGTACTTC
CASSLKATTYEQYF
>TRBD2|15|TRBV7-9|TRBJ2-1|once
TGTGCCAGCAGCTTAGGACTAGCGGGAGTGGATGAGCAGTTCTTC
CASSLGLAGVDEQFF
>TRBD1|14|TRBV27|TRBJ2-5|.
TGTGCCAGCAGTTTAAACAGGGGCCAAGAGACCCAGTACTTC
CASSLNRGQETQYF
>TRBD2|15|TRBV4-2|TRBJ2-7|.
TGTGCCAGCAGCCGACTAGCGGAAAGCTCCTACGAGCAGTACTTC
CASSRLAESSYEQYF
>TRBD2|16|TRBV7-6|TRBJ2-2|.
TGTGCCAGCAGCTCGGGACTAGCGGGGTACACCGGGGAGCTGTTTTTT
CASSSGLAGYTGELFF